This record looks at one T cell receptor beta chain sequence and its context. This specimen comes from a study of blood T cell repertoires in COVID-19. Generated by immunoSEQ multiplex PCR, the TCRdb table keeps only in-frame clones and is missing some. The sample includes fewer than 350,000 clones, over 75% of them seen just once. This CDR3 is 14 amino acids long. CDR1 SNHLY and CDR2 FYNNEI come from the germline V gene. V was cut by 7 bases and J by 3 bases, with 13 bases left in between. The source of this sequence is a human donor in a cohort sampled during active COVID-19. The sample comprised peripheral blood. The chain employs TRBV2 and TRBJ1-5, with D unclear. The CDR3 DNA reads TGTGCCAGCAAACCGCGAGTATTCAATCAGCCCCAGCATTTT. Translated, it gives CASKPRVFNQPQHF. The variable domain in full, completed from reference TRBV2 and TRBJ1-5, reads EPEVTQTPSHQVTQMGQEVILRCVPISNHLYFYWYRQILGQKVEFLVSFYNNEISEKSEIFDDQFSVERPDGSNFTLKIRSTKLEDSAMYFCASKPRVFNQPQHFGDGTRLSIL.